This entry concerns a single T cell receptor (beta chain). No antigen is known for it. PCR employed 60 Vbeta and 13 Jbeta primers. TCRdb's table, derived via immunoSEQ multiplex PCR, lists solely in-frame clones and lacks some. The sample holds approximately 130,000 clones; approximately 80% are singletons and the top ten take around 1.5%. This record comes from a study of cytomegalovirus exposure and HLA in healthy donors. Study-level results: Previously analyzed data showed that most TCR beta V segments were productive at a frequency of about 90% or about 30%. The authors listed 150 to 200 TCR beta chains as cytomegalovirus-associated.

Sequenced: PBMCs. This sequence was found in a woman aged 18-35 years in good health and CMV-seronegative.

CDR3 coding DNA: TGTGCCAGCAGCTTAGCCGGGACAGGGAATTCACCCCTCCACTTT. Protein: CASSLAGTGNSPLHF. The rearrangement joins TRBV7-9 to TRBJ1-6, with 9 bases matching TRBD1. The CDR3 is 15 residues long. CDR1 and CDR2 (germline): SEHNR, FQNEAQ (reference sequence). V gave up 0 bases and J gave up 7 bases; unmatched junction bases: 1.